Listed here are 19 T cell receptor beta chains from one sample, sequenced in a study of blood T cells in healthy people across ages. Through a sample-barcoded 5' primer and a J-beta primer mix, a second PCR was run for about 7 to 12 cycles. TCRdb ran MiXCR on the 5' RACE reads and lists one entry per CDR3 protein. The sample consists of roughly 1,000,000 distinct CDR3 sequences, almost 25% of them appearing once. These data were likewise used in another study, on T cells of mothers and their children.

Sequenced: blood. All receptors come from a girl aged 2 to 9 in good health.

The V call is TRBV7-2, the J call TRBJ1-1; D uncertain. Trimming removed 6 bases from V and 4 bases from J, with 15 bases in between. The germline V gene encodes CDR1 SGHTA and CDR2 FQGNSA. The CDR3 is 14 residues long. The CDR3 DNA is TGTGCCAGCAGGCCTATTGGGGTGACCACTGAAGCTTTCTTT. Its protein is CASRPIGVTTEAFF.

DNA of the CDR3: TGTGCCAGCAGCAACCCAGCAGGGATCTACGAGCAGTACTTC. This codes for CASSNPAGIYEQYF. The gene calls are TRBV21-1 and TRBJ2-7; the D call of TRBD1 is as the table states it, not checked on the DNA. TRBV21-1 is a pseudogene. The CDR3 is 14 residues long.

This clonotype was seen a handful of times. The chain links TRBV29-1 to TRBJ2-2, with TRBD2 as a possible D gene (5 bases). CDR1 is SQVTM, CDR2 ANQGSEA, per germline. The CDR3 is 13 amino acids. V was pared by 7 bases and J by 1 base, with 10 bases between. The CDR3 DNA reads TGCAGCGCCGGACTGAAGAACACCGGGGAGCTGTTTTTT. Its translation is CSAGLKNTGELFF.

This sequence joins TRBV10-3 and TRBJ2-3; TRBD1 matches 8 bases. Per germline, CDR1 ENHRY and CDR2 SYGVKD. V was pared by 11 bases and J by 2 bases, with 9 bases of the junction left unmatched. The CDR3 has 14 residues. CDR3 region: CAVGLQGDTDTQYF. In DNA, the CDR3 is TGTGCCGTAGGATTACAGGGGGACACAGATACGCAGTATTTT.

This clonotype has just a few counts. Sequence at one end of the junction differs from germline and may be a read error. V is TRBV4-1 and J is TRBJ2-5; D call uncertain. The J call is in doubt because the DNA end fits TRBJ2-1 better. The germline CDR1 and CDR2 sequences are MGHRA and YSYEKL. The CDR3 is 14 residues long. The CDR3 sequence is CASSPQPPSNEQFF. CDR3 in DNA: TGTGCCAGCAGCCCCCAACCTCCCTCGAATGAGCAGTTCTTC.

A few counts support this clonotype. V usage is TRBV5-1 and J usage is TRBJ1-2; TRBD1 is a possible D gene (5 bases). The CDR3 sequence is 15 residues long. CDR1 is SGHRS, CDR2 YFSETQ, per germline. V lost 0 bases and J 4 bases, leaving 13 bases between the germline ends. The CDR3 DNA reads TGCGCCAGCAGCTTGGAGGTCGGGGGACGCTATGGCTACACCTTC. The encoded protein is CASSLEVGGRYGYTF.

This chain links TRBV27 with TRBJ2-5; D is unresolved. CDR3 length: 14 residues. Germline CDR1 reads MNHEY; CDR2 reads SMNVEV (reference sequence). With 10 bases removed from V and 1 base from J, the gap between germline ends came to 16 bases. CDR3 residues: CATPAPVAQETQYF. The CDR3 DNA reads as TGTGCCACCCCGGCCCCTGTAGCCCAAGAGACCCAGTACTTC.

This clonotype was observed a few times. CDR3 sequence reads: CSVGGLLANTEAFF. The CDR3 coding sequence is TGCAGCGTTGGTGGGCTGCTAGCGAACACTGAAGCTTTCTTT. The chain recombines TRBV29-1 with TRBJ1-1; D gene unclear. The germline gives CDR1 SQVTM, CDR2 ANQGSEA. V shed 4 bases and J shed 1 base, with 13 bases lying between them. The length of the CDR3 is 14 residues.

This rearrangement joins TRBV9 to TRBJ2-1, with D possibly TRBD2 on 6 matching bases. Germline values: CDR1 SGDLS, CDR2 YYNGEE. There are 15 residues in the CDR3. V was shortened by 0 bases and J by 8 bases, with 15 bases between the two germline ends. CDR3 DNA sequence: TGTGCCAGCAGCGTAGTTGGGAGGTCGACGGATGAGCAGTTCTTC. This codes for CASSVVGRSTDEQFF.

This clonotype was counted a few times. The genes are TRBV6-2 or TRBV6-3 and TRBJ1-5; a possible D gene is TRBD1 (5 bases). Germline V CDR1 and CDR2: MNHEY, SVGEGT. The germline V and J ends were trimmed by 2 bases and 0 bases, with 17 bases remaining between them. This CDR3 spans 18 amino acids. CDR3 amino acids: CASSYQTPGRGSNQPQHF. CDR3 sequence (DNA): TGTGCCAGCAGTTACCAAACACCAGGGAGAGGTAGCAATCAGCCCCAGCATTTT.

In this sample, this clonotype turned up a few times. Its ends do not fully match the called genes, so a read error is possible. This chain's CDR3 is CASSEGLQVTQYF. Written as DNA, the CDR3 is TGTGCCAGCAGTGAGGGACTTCAAGTGACCCAGTACTTC. The chain uses TRBV2 and TRBJ2-5; maybe TRBD2 (6 bases). The CDR3 contains 13 residues. The germline CDR1 and CDR2 sequences are SNHLY and FYNNEI.

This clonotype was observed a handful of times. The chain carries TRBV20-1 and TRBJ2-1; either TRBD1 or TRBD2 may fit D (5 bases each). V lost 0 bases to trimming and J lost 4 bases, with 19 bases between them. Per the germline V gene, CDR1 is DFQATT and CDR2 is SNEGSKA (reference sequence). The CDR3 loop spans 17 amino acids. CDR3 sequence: CSARDGIQTVTYNEQFF. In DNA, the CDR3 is TGCAGTGCTAGAGACGGGATTCAGACAGTGACTTACAATGAGCAGTTCTTC.

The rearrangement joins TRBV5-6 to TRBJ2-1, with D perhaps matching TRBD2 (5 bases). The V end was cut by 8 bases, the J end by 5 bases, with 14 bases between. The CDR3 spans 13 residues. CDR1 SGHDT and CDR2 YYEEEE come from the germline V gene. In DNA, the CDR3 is TGTGCCAGTGGTGAGGGTCCGGACAATGAGCAGTTCTTC. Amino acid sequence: CASGEGPDNEQFF.

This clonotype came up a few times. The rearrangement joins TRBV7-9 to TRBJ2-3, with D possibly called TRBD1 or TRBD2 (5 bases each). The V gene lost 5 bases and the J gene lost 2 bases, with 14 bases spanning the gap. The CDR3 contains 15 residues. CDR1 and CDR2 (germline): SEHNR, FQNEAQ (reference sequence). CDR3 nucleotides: TGTGCCAGCAGCCCCTCCGGGGCCCTCACAGATACGCAGTATTTT. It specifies CASSPSGALTDTQYF.

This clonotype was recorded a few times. The CDR3 nucleotides are TGTGCCAGCCAGGAAGAGGGGTACACTGAAGCTTTCTTT. It codes for CASQEEGYTEAFF. J is TRBJ1-1 and V is TRBV7-2; D is perhaps TRBD1 (5 bases). The CDR3 is made up of 13 amino acids. CDR1 and CDR2 (germline): SGHTA, FQGNSA. The V end was cut by 8 bases, the J end by 3 bases, with 13 bases between.

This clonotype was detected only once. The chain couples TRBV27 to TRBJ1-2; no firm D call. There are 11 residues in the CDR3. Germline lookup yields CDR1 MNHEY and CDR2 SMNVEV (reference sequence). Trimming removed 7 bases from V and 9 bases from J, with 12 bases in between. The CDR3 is CASKDLWSYTF. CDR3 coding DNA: TGTGCCAGCAAGGATCTGTGGAGCTACACCTTC.

CDR3 amino acids: CSARDLGAMNTEAFF. The CDR3 nucleotides are TGCAGTGCTAGAGATCTCGGTGCTATGAACACTGAAGCTTTCTTT. The chain carries TRBV20-1 and TRBJ1-1; unclear D gene. The V gene's germline CDR1 is DFQATT and CDR2 SNEGSKA (reference sequence). Trimming took 0 bases from V and 0 from J, leaving 11 bases between them. CDR3 length equals 15 residues.

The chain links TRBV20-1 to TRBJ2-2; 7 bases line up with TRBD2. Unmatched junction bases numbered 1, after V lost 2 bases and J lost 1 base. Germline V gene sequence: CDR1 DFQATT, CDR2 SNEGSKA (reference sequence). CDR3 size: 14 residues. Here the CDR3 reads CSARPSGNTGELFF. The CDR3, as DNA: TGCAGTGCTAGACCTAGCGGGAACACCGGGGAGCTGTTTTTT.

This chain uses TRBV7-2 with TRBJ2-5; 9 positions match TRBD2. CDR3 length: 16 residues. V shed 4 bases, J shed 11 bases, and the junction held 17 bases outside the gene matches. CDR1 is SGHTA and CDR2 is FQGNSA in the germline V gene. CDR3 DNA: TGTGCCAGCAGCTCCCCCTTAGCGGGAGTCCCCCCTCCGCAGTACTTC. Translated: CASSSPLAGVPPPQYF.